A selection of T cell receptor beta chains follows, all from one sample in a study of T cell repertoires in cytomegalovirus infection. MiXCR, run by TCRdb on the reads, gives a single entry per CDR3 protein. The sample holds hundreds of thousands of distinct CDR3 sequences; roughly 34% are singletons and the top ten take roughly 16%. For these receptors, no antigen is known. This specimen was cultured PBMCs, taken from culture after CMV antigen stimulation. The origin of the receptors is a human donor in good health (CMV status not recorded). Some clones in this sample may be carry-over from other donors' samples. CDR3s include the opening cysteine and the closing phenylalanine or tryptophan. Fields, in order: CDR3 length, V gene, J gene, D gene, clone size, CDR3 protein, CDR3 DNA. D genes are given only for firm matches. Some rows have no size entry. The others give once, few or many, or a class for an expanded clone.

>11|TRBV11-1|TRBJ2-1|.|few
CASREGIRQFF
TGTGCCAGCAGGGAGGGGATTCGTCAGTTCTTC
>15|TRBV6-6|TRBJ1-6|.|.
CASNQGSSYNSPLHF
TGTGCCAGCAACCAGGGGAGCTCCTATAATTCACCCCTCCACTTT
>15|TRBV7-8|TRBJ1-6|.|many
CASSLGATRNSPLHF
TGTGCCAGCAGCTTAGGTGCGACACGTAATTCACCCCTCCACTTT
>15|TRBV7-6|TRBJ2-7|TRBD1|many
CASSSYGQGAEEQYF
TGTGCCAGCAGCAGTTATGGACAGGGGGCAGAGGAGCAGTACTTC
>14|TRBV14|TRBJ2-2|.|once
CASSQLDNRGELFF
TGTGCCAGCAGCCAACTAGACAACCGCGGGGAGCTGTTTTTT
>15|TRBV6-6|TRBJ1-2|TRBD1|few
CASSYSAPQGSGYTF
TGTGCCAGCAGTTACTCGGCCCCACAGGGGTCTGGCTACACCTTC
>13|TRBV7-2|TRBJ2-1|TRBD1|many
CASSYQGADEQFF
TGTGCCAGCAGCTATCAGGGGGCTGATGAGCAGTTCTTC
>13|TRBV7-8|TRBJ2-6|.|many
CASSPGEANVLTF
TGTGCCAGCAGCCCCGGGGAGGCCAACGTCCTGACTTTC
>14|TRBV12-3/TRBV12-4|TRBJ2-1|.|many
CASSSTLVVDEQFF
TGTGCCAGCAGTTCCACCCTAGTGGTCGATGAGCAGTTCTTC
>16|TRBV4-1|TRBJ2-7|TRBD2|few
CASSHHSGSGHYEQYF
TGCGCCAGCAGCCACCATAGCGGGAGCGGTCACTACGAGCAGTACTTC
>15|TRBV2|TRBJ1-2|.|.
CASSEGRTNHYGYTF
TGTGCCAGCAGTGAGGGTCGAACGAACCACTATGGCTACACCTTC
>15|TRBV2|TRBJ2-3|.|.
CASSPGGVRADTQYF
TGTGCCAGCAGTCCCGGGGGAGTACGAGCAGATACGCAGTATTTT
>18|TRBV7-8|TRBJ2-3|.|few
CASSLARGRTGPTDTQYF
TGTGCCAGCAGCTTAGCGCGGGGACGCACGGGTCCCACAGATACGCAGTATTTT
>16|TRBV7-2|TRBJ2-1|TRBD1|few
CASGPPGGRSQNEQFF
TGTGCCAGCGGCCCCCCAGGGGGACGTTCGCAGAATGAGCAGTTCTTC
>13|TRBV12-3/TRBV12-4|TRBJ2-1|.|many
CASRAGLYNEQFF
TGTGCCAGCAGGGCGGGACTCTACAATGAGCAGTTCTTC
>15|TRBV12-3/TRBV12-4|TRBJ1-4|.|many
CASSLGGATNEKLFF
TGTGCCAGCAGCTTGGGGGGTGCAACTAATGAAAAACTGTTTTTT